The 30 T cell receptor beta chains below were found in one sample sequenced in a study of identical twins. Each CDR3 protein is one row after TCRdb ran MiXCR on the 5' RACE reads. The data contain about 550,000 distinct CDR3 sequences, more than 20% of them singletons. The data were also submitted as part of a second study, on yellow fever vaccine responses in identical twins.

Specimen: CD4+ T cells sorted from blood. The receptors here all came from a woman aged 18-29 years in good health.

The table lists this clonotype with a few counts. The DNA of the CDR3 is TGTGCCAGCAGATTCAAAGATACGCAGTATTTT. Translation gives CASRFKDTQYF. This chain uses TRBV27 with TRBJ2-3; D uncertain. Germline assignment: CDR1 MNHEY and CDR2 SMNVEV (reference sequence). Trimming stripped 6 bases from V and 5 bases from J, with 6 bases between. The length of the CDR3 is 11 residues.

CDR3 amino acids: CASSPGTTSGANVLTF. The CDR3 DNA reads as TGCGCCAGCAGCCCCGGGACGACCTCTGGGGCCAACGTCCTGACTTTC. This chain connects TRBV5-1 to TRBJ2-6; the D gene could be TRBD1 or TRBD2 (5 bases each). This CDR3 contains 16 residues. The ends were cut back, 4 bases at V and 0 bases at J, with 11 bases in the middle. The germline V gene encodes CDR1 SGHRS and CDR2 YFSETQ. The whole variable domain, filled in from reference TRBV5-1 and TRBJ2-6, reads KAGVTQTPRYLIKTRGQQVTLSCSPISGHRSVSWYQQTPGQGLQFLFEYFSETQRNKGNFPGRFSGRQFSNSRSEMNVSTLELGDSALYLCASSPGTTSGANVLTFGAGSRLTVL.

V and J are TRBV12-3 or TRBV12-4 and TRBJ2-7, with 11 nucleotides matching TRBD2. This CDR3 is 18 amino acids long. V was clipped by 6 bases and J by 0 bases; unmatched bases: 13. The CDR3 coding sequence is TGTGCCAGCAGCCTGGGTACCCTAGCGGGAGGACCCTCCTACGAGCAGTACTTC. Residues: CASSLGTLAGGPSYEQYF.

The V gene is TRBV20-1, the J gene TRBJ2-1, with D unclear. The germline CDR1 and CDR2 sequences are DFQATT and SNEGSKA (reference sequence). The ends were cut back, 1 base at V and 2 bases at J, with 9 bases in the middle. CDR3 length: 14 amino acids. CDR3 DNA: TGCAGTGCTAGAGGGACCACCACCTACAATGAGCAGTTCTTC. Amino acids: CSARGTTTYNEQFF.

This clonotype has a handful of counts. The rearrangement links TRBV6-1 to TRBJ1-2; D unresolved. This CDR3 comprises 13 residues. Trimming pared 3 bases from V and 4 bases from J, leaving 9 bases between. Germline-derived CDR1 and CDR2 are MNHNS and SASEGT. CDR3 in DNA: TGTGCCAGCAGTGATCAGGAAGGCTATGGCTACACCTTC. This codes for CASSDQEGYGYTF.

The J gene is TRBJ2-7, the V gene TRBV9; 7 bases map to TRBD2. The CDR3 covers 15 residues. The V segment lost 4 bases and the J segment 4 bases; nucleotides outside the gene matches: 11. In germline, CDR1 is SGDLS, CDR2 YYNGEE. The CDR3 coding sequence is TGTGCCAGCAGCCCCGGGGAGGGAATGTTTTACGAGCAGTACGTC. It codes for CASSPGEGMFYEQYV.

Only a few counts were recorded for this clonotype. The chain is built from TRBV3-1 and TRBJ2-1; no definite D call. Trimming took 6 bases from V and 6 from J, leaving 9 bases between them. The germline V gene encodes CDR1 LGHDT and CDR2 YNNKEL (reference sequence). This CDR3 comprises 12 residues. CDR3 nucleotides: TGTGCCAGCAGTCAAAACGGCAATGAGCAGTTCTTC. Translated, it gives CASSQNGNEQFF.

This clonotype came up a few times. The chain carries TRBV9 and TRBJ2-6; D might be TRBD1 (6 bases). The germline V and J ends were trimmed by 0 bases and 3 bases, with 16 bases remaining between them. From germline, CDR1 is SGDLS and CDR2 YYNGEE. The CDR3 runs 18 residues. CDR3 residues: CASSVVSGASHGANVLTF. In DNA form, the CDR3 reads TGTGCCAGCAGCGTAGTCTCAGGGGCTTCGCATGGGGCCAACGTCCTGACTTTC.

The chain is built from TRBV10-3 and TRBJ1-1, with D uncertain. CDR3 size: 13 residues. Trimming cost V 10 bases and J 5 bases, with 17 bases left between them. Germline V gene sequence: CDR1 ENHRY, CDR2 SYGVKD. The CDR3: CATSDITGTEAFF. The CDR3 DNA follows: TGTGCCACCTCAGACATCACCGGGACTGAAGCTTTCTTT.

This chain connects TRBV6-6 to TRBJ2-1; D remains ambiguous. This CDR3 region has 16 residues. Trimming cost V 4 bases and J 6 bases, with 19 bases left between them. The germline V gene has CDR1 MNHNY and CDR2 SVGAGI (reference sequence). The CDR3 reads CASSSPLLRSSNEQFF. For the CDR3, the DNA is TGTGCCAGCAGTTCCCCCCTTTTGAGGAGTAGCAATGAGCAGTTCTTC.

The rearrangement links TRBV29-1 to TRBJ1-4; a possible D gene is TRBD1 (5 bases). CDR3 size: 14 residues. Germline lookup yields CDR1 SQVTM and CDR2 ANQGSEA. V was clipped by 4 bases and J by 0 bases, with 9 bases between them. The CDR3 reads CSVGQGATNEKLFF. The DNA of the CDR3 is TGCAGCGTTGGGCAGGGTGCAACTAATGAAAAACTGTTTTTT.

V usage is TRBV20-1 and J usage is TRBJ2-1; a possible D gene is TRBD2 (6 bases). Trimming cost V 6 bases and J 0 bases, with 15 bases left between them. In germline, CDR1 is DFQATT, CDR2 SNEGSKA (reference sequence). The CDR3 is 15 residues long. CDR3 sequence reads: CSASPRRGSYNEQFF. CDR3 DNA: TGCAGTGCCTCCCCTCGGCGGGGCTCCTACAATGAGCAGTTCTTC.

This clonotype has only a few counts. This chain joins TRBV28 and TRBJ2-5; D uncertain. This CDR3 has 13 residues. The germline CDR1 and CDR2 sequences are MDHEN and SYDVKM. The V gene lost 3 bases and the J gene lost 0 bases, with 5 bases spanning the gap. CDR3 DNA: TGTGCCAGCAGTTTTTACCACCAAGAGACCCAGTACTTC. Translated, it gives CASSFYHQETQYF. Combining the CDR3 with reference TRBV28 and TRBJ2-5 gives the whole variable domain DVKVTQSSRYLVKRTGEKVFLECVQDMDHENMFWYRQDPGLGLRLIYFSYDVKMKEKGDIPEGYSVSREKKERFSLILESASTNQTSMYLCASSFYHQETQYFGPGTRLLVL.

The V gene is TRBV20-1, the J gene TRBJ2-7; the D gene is possibly TRBD2 (5 bases). Germline loops: CDR1 DFQATT, CDR2 SNEGSKA (reference sequence). V shed 8 bases and J shed 3 bases, with 17 bases lying between them. CDR3 length equals 13 residues. The CDR3 loop is CSTKIEGDYEQYF. In nucleotides, the CDR3 is TGCAGTACAAAAATAGAGGGAGACTACGAGCAGTACTTC.

The chain's CDR3 is CSASSFQREGGNEQFF. Here the CDR3 DNA reads TGCAGTGCTAGTAGTTTTCAGCGGGAGGGAGGTAATGAGCAGTTCTTC. The gene calls are TRBV20-1 and TRBJ2-1; 10 bases line up with TRBD2. This CDR3 has 16 residues. Losses at the gene ends were 3 bases for V and 7 bases for J; bases not matched to a gene: 12. CDR1 and CDR2 (germline): DFQATT, SNEGSKA (reference sequence).

This clonotype has more than one count but fewer than ten. This chain joins TRBV6-1 and TRBJ1-6, with D possibly TRBD1 on 6 matching bases. The CDR3 covers 14 residues. V lost 6 bases to trimming and J lost 9 bases, with 15 bases between them. Germline V lookup: CDR1 MNHNS, CDR2 SASEGT. CDR3 region: CASRTGRGGSPLHF. CDR3 DNA sequence: TGTGCCAGCAGAACCGGGAGGGGGGGTTCACCCCTCCACTTT.

This clonotype was detected a few times. This chain connects TRBV15 to TRBJ1-2; unclear D gene. This CDR3 is 15 amino acids long. Per the germline V gene, CDR1 is LNHNV and CDR2 is YYDKDF (reference sequence). Trimming left V 1 base short and J 4 bases short, with 13 bases between. The CDR3 DNA follows: TGTGCCACCAGCAGAGCCGCAGTGATAGGCTATGGCTACACCTTC. Translated: CATSRAAVIGYGYTF.

This clonotype was recorded only once. The chain uses TRBV6-4 and TRBJ1-6; D not resolved. Per germline, CDR1 MRHNA and CDR2 SNTAGT. V was pared by 5 bases and J by 5 bases, with 16 bases between. This CDR3 spans 16 amino acids. DNA of the CDR3: TGTGCCAGCAGTCAAAACGGGGTAGAGAATAATTCACCCCTCCACTTT. It yields the protein CASSQNGVENNSPLHF.

The genes are TRBV28 and TRBJ2-7, with 7 nucleotides matching TRBD1. The CDR3 length is 13 residues. With V trimmed by 6 bases and J by 2 bases, 4 bases remained unmatched. Germline V gene lookup returns CDR1 MDHEN and CDR2 SYDVKM. The CDR3 region is CASRGDRAYEQYF. The CDR3, as DNA: TGTGCCAGCAGGGGGGACAGAGCCTACGAGCAGTACTTC.

This clonotype was observed a few times. The chain combines TRBV18 with TRBJ2-2; 11 bases are shared with TRBD2. The germline CDR1 and CDR2 sequences are KGHSH and LQKENI. Trimming removed 2 bases from V and 4 bases from J; junction bases left unmatched: 9. This CDR3 contains 18 residues. CDR3 in DNA: TGTGCCAGCTCACCAAGGCGACTAGCGGGACGGGTCACCGGGGAGCTGTTTTTT. It specifies CASSPRRLAGRVTGELFF.

This chain uses TRBV29-1 with TRBJ2-2; D is ambiguous. From germline, CDR1 is SQVTM and CDR2 ANQGSEA. The CDR3 is 12 amino acids. The germline V and J ends were trimmed by 3 bases and 2 bases, with 4 bases remaining between them. CDR3 protein: CSVDSNTGELFF. The DNA of the CDR3 is TGCAGCGTTGACAGTAACACCGGGGAGCTGTTTTTT.

The chain has TRBV11-2 and TRBJ1-2, with D hard to call. V lost 5 bases to trimming and J lost 4 bases, with 8 bases between them. Germline V gives CDR1 SGHAT, CDR2 FQNNGV. The CDR3 covers 12 residues. The CDR3 sequence: CASSLSFYGYTF. DNA for the CDR3: TGTGCCAGCAGCCTCTCTTTCTATGGCTACACCTTC.

This clonotype was seen repeatedly, ten times or more. V and J are TRBV15 and TRBJ2-4; D possibly corresponds to TRBD2 (6 bases). V lost 0 bases, J lost 1 base, and 10 bases lay in between. CDR1 and CDR2 from the germline V gene are LNHNV and YYDKDF (reference sequence). The CDR3 covers 16 residues. The CDR3 is CATSRDAGSAKNIQYF. The CDR3 DNA reads TGTGCCACCAGCAGAGACGCGGGGTCGGCCAAAAACATTCAGTACTTC.

This clonotype appeared a few times. The chain combines TRBV11-2 with TRBJ2-2; D may be TRBD2 (6 bases). V shed 6 bases and J shed 4 bases, with 15 bases lying between them. CDR1 SGHAT and CDR2 FQNNGV come from the germline V gene. This CDR3 is built from 15 residues. The CDR3 nucleotides read TGTGCCAGCAGACGACTAGATGGGCGCACCGGGGAGCTGTTTTTT. This sequence encodes CASRRLDGRTGELFF.

This clonotype was observed a few times. V and J are TRBV6-5 and TRBJ1-1; tentative D call: TRBD1 (5 bases). The germline V gene encodes CDR1 MNHEY and CDR2 SVGAGI. Trimming left V 0 bases short and J 5 bases short, with 10 bases between. This CDR3 contains 14 residues. CDR3 DNA: TGTGCCAGCAGTTACTCTGGGGGGGTTACTGAAGCTTTCTTT. This translates into CASSYSGGVTEAFF.

The CDR3 here is CSARGGGLSEKLFF. The CDR3 nucleotides read TGCAGTGCTAGAGGAGGGGGGTTGTCTGAAAAACTGTTTTTT. The chain links TRBV20-1 to TRBJ1-4; perhaps TRBD1 as D (6 bases). Per germline, CDR1 DFQATT and CDR2 SNEGSKA (reference sequence). V was cut by 1 base and J by 7 bases, with 13 bases left in between. There are 14 residues in the CDR3.

This chain uses TRBV28 with TRBJ1-2; no clear D. The CDR3 length is 13 residues. Trimming shortened V by 4 bases and J by 7 bases, and 13 bases separated the two germline ends. Germline CDR1 is MDHEN and CDR2 is SYDVKM. The DNA of the CDR3 is TGTGCCAGCAGTTCCCCGACTGGAATTGGCTACACCTTC. It yields the protein CASSSPTGIGYTF.

V gene TRBV10-3 combines with J gene TRBJ1-1; 8 nucleotides align to TRBD1. The CDR3 is 14 amino acids. Germline V gene data show CDR1 as ENHRY and CDR2 as SYGVKD. Trimming took 10 bases from V and 0 from J; bases not matched to a gene: 7. CDR3 in DNA: TGTGCCACCTTGGACAGGGCCATGAACACTGAAGCTTTCTTT. This encodes CATLDRAMNTEAFF.

For the CDR3, the DNA is TGTGCCAGCTCACGCAGGGGGCTGGGTGAAAAACTGTTTTTT. Translated: CASSRRGLGEKLFF. The chain links TRBV18 to TRBJ1-4, with 8 bases lining up with TRBD1. V shed 4 bases, J shed 7 bases, and the junction held 5 bases outside the gene matches. This CDR3 contains 14 residues. Germline V CDR1 and CDR2: KGHSH, LQKENI.

This clonotype was seen only a few times. The rearrangement uses TRBV29-1 and TRBJ1-2, with D tentatively TRBD1 (6 bases). Germline V lookup: CDR1 SQVTM, CDR2 ANQGSEA. The CDR3 is made up of 11 amino acids. V dropped 8 bases and J dropped 5 bases, with 12 bases sitting between them. This chain's CDR3 is CSLKGGYGYTF. In DNA form, the CDR3 reads TGCAGCCTCAAAGGGGGGTATGGCTACACCTTC.